This TCR beta chain appears in the sequencing data of a study of shared clonotypes between healthy human individuals. Study observations and caveats: Researchers sampled blood only, noting tissue repertoires likely differ.

Germline loops: CDR1 MNHEY, CDR2 SMNVEV (reference sequence). Trimming cost V 0 bases and J 9 bases, with 12 bases left between them. The length of the CDR3 is 14 residues. Concerning this clone: The target antigen is unknown.

The authors distributed each subset's genomic DNA evenly over several immunoSEQ plates. TCRdb's copy holds only in-frame clones and misses some; the assay was immunoSEQ multiplex PCR. The repertoire has some 580,000 clones, roughly 98% of them found once; the top ten carry more than 0.3%. Naive CD8 isolation took CD45RO-negative cells positively selected for CCR7 and excluded terminally differentiated effector memory CD45RA+ cells. Only Caucasian adults living in Nashville, Tennessee served as donors. The V gene is TRBV27, the J gene TRBJ2-1; D is perhaps TRBD1 (6 bases). Sequenced sample: naive CD8+ T cells sorted from blood. The sequence was collected from a young man in good health. The CDR3 sequence: CASSLSGGLGEQFF. The CDR3 DNA reads TGTGCCAGCAGTTTATCAGGGGGTTTAGGTGAGCAGTTCTTC.